Listed below are T cell receptor beta chains from one sample, sequenced in a study of response to subunit inactivated influenza vaccine. TCRdb fed the RT-PCR reads into MiXCR, producing one record per CDR3 protein. This sample yields 650,000 to 800,000 distinct CDR3 sequences, of which around 14% are seen a single time; 6% to 8% belongs to the top ten. The specimen comprised PBMCs from blood, sampled 14 to 15 days before vaccination. All receptors come from a man over 45 who received an inactivated influenza vaccine. CDR3s include the opening cysteine and the closing phenylalanine or tryptophan. A D gene is named only where the DNA matches it firmly. Clone size is stated in some rows and not others, as once, few, many or a class when expanded.

d_gene	v_gene	j_gene	abundance	CDR3nt	CDR3aa
.	TRBV5-1	TRBJ2-1	many	TGCGCCAGCAGCTTGGACGCCACCTCCTACAATGAGCAGTTCTTC	CASSLDATSYNEQFF
.	TRBV11-2	TRBJ2-1	.	TGTGCCAGCAGCTCCCGTTCACGCGGGGTTCGATCCTACAATGAGCAGTTCTTC	CASSSRSRGVRSYNEQFF
.	TRBV10-3	TRBJ2-6	.	TGTGCCATCAGTGACAGGGTATCGCCAACTGGGGCCAACGTCCTGACTTTC	CAISDRVSPTGANVLTF
.	TRBV12-3/TRBV12-4	TRBJ1-4	many	TGTGCCAGCAGCTGGGGCCGGGAAAAACTGTTTTTT	CASSWGREKLFF
.	TRBV3-1	TRBJ2-3	.	TGTGCCAGCAGCCAAGGCCCCAGTTACCGACTAGATACGCAGTATTTT	CASSQGPSYRLDTQYF
TRBD1	TRBV6-1	TRBJ2-1	.	TGTGCCAGCAGTGTAGGAGACAGGGACATTAGGGAGCAGTTCTTC	CASSVGDRDIREQFF
TRBD2	TRBV5-1	TRBJ2-1	many	TGCGCCAGCCACCCGACTAGCGGGGGGGAGCAGTTCTTC	CASHPTSGGEQFF
.	TRBV12-3/TRBV12-4	TRBJ2-1	few	TGTGCCAGCAGTCCGCCGACAGGACAACCCTCCTACAATGAGCAGTTCTTC	CASSPPTGQPSYNEQFF
.	TRBV29-1	TRBJ2-5	once	TGCAGCGTTGAACGCGGGGCCCGCCCGGAGACCCAGTACTTC	CSVERGARPETQYF
.	TRBV2	TRBJ1-2	.	TGTGCCAGCAGAGAGTGGGACGGTTTCTATGGCTACACCTTC	CASREWDGFYGYTF
.	TRBV9	TRBJ2-5	once	TGTGCCAGCAGCGAGTCCCCGTCCCCCATGGAGACCCAGTACTTC	CASSESPSPMETQYF
.	TRBV20-1	TRBJ1-2	few	TGCAGTGCTAGAATTGCGGGACCCGCCAGCCATGGCTACACCTTC	CSARIAGPASHGYTF
TRBD1	TRBV20-1	TRBJ1-2	few	TGCAGTGCTAGGAGAGGGGGTGCAGGGGGCTATGGCTACACCTTC	CSARRGGAGGYGYTF
TRBD1	TRBV12-3/TRBV12-4	TRBJ2-4	.	TGTGCCAGCAGTAAACAGGGGGCGGCCAAAAGCATTCAGTACTTC	CASSKQGAAKSIQYF
.	TRBV21-1	TRBJ2-2	.	TGTGCCAGCAGCAGGAGTAACTCAGGGGCGACCGGGGAGCTGTTTTTT	CASSRSNSGATGELFF
.	TRBV7-2	TRBJ1-1	few	TGTGCCAGCAGCTTCTGGGGGTACAACACTGAAGCTTTCTTT	CASSFWGYNTEAFF
.	TRBV6-2/TRBV6-3	TRBJ2-6	.	TGTGCCAGCAGTTGGGACAACTCTGGGGCCAACGTCCTGACTTTC	CASSWDNSGANVLTF
.	TRBV20-1	TRBJ1-1	few	TGCAGTGCTCTGTCGAACACTGAAGCTTTCTTT	CSALSNTEAFF
.	TRBV7-2	TRBJ2-5	.	TGTGCCAGCAGCTTATTCGGGGGCCTGGGTGAGACCCAGTACTTC	CASSLFGGLGETQYF
TRBD2	TRBV28	TRBJ2-7	few	TGTGCCAGCACCCGCCTTAGCGGGGGGTCCTACGAGCAGTACTTC	CASTRLSGGSYEQYF
TRBD2	TRBV7-2	TRBJ2-2	many	TGTGCCAGCAGCTCGGGGGGAGGAAAGGGCGGGGAGCTGTTTTTT	CASSSGGGKGGELFF
TRBD2	TRBV11-1	TRBJ2-2	.	TGTGCCAGCAGGCCCAATACGGGACTAGCGGGAGAAGGCGGGGAGCTGTTTTTT	CASRPNTGLAGEGGELFF
.	TRBV6-1	TRBJ2-1	.	TGTGCCAGCAGTGAATATTCCGCGAGTAGCTCCTACAATGAGCAGTTCTTC	CASSEYSASSSYNEQFF
.	TRBV15	TRBJ2-5	few	TGTGCCACCAGCAGAGATACCCCTCGAGGGGGGGAGACCCAGTACTTC	CATSRDTPRGGETQYF
.	TRBV6-2/TRBV6-3	TRBJ2-7	.	TGTGCCAGCAGTCCCGACAGCAAACCCTCCTACGAGCAGTACTTC	CASSPDSKPSYEQYF
.	TRBV6-2/TRBV6-3	TRBJ2-3	.	TGTGCCAGCAGATCCAGGCCGTACATTAGCACAGATACGCAGTATTTT	CASRSRPYISTDTQYF
.	TRBV7-2	TRBJ1-5	many	TGTGCCAGCAGCCCAGAGAAGGGAGGATATCAGCCCCAGCATTTT	CASSPEKGGYQPQHF
TRBD1	TRBV10-3	TRBJ1-5	few	TGTGCCATCAGAGCCTGGGACAGTCAGCCCCAGCATTTT	CAIRAWDSQPQHF
TRBD2	TRBV20-1	TRBJ2-7	.	TGCTGTGCTAGACAGACTAGCGGGAGGGCCTACTCCTACGAGCAGTACTTC	CCARQTSGRAYSYEQYF
.	TRBV5-1	TRBJ1-4	few	TGCGCCAGCAGCTCCCAGGGGTTAGCGGGTGAAAAACTGTTTTTT	CASSSQGLAGEKLFF
.	TRBV4-2	TRBJ2-4	many	TGTGCCAGCAGCCAAGACAAAAGTGGGATTCAGTACTTC	CASSQDKSGIQYF